This T cell receptor beta chain appears in the sequencing data of a study of tumor and adjacent non-tumor tissue in lung cancer. Overall study: Histology: under 15 adenocarcinoma, a couple of squamous cell carcinoma, 1 small cell lung cancer. On average, productive TCRbeta reads reached 4 million to 5 million per sample.

Overall study results and limits: Top 100 clones took a larger repertoire share in normal lung. TCR diversity was significantly greater in tumor than normal lung tissue.

Regarding this clonotype: Its target is unknown. Germline and junction disagree at one end, which may indicate a read error.

CDR3 length: 15 amino acids. Per germline, CDR1 DFQATT and CDR2 SNEGSKA (reference sequence). TCRbeta libraries were built with three rounds of nested PCR, modified from ARM-PCR. TCRdb ran MiXCR on the multiplex PCR reads and lists one entry per CDR3 protein. The table has 60,000 to 80,000 distinct CDR3 sequences, 55% to 70% seen once. RNA was extracted from bulk tissue without any cell sorting. This non-tumor lung sample came from over 3 cm beyond the tumor edge. Specimen: distant non-tumor lung tissue. The chain links TRBV20-1 to TRBJ2-7; 9 nucleotides align to TRBD1. The receptor was derived from a woman in her 50s with non-small cell lung cancer. The CDR3 DNA is TGCAGTGCTCGAGACCCAGGACAGGGGTATTGCGAGCAGTACTTC. It codes for CSARDPGQGYCEQYF.